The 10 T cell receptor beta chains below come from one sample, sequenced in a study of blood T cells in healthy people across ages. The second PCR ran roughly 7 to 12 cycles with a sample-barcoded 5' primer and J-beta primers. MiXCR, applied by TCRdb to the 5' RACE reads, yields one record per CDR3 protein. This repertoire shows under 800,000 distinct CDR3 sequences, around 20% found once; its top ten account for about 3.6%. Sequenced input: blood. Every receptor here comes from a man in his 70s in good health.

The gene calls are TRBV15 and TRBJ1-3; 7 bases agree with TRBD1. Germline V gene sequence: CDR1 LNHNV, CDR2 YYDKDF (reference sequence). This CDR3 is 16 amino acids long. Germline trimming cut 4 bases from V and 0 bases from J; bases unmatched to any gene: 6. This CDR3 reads CATSKGTANSGNTIYF. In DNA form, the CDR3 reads TGTGCCACCAGCAAAGGGACAGCGAACTCTGGAAACACCATATATTTT.

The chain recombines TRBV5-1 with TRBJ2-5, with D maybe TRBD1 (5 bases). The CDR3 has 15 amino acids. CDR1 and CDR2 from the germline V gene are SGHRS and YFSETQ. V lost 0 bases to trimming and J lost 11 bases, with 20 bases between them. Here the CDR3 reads CASSLEAGRGDEQYF. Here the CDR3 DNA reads TGCGCCAGCAGCTTGGAAGCAGGGCGTGGTGATGAGCAGTACTTC.

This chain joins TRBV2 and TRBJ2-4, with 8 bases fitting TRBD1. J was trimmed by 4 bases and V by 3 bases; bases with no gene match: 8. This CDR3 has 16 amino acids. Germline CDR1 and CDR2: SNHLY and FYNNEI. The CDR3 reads CASSDRVGTGKNIQYF. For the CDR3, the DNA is TGTGCCAGCAGTGATCGCGTGGGGACAGGAAAAAACATTCAGTACTTC.

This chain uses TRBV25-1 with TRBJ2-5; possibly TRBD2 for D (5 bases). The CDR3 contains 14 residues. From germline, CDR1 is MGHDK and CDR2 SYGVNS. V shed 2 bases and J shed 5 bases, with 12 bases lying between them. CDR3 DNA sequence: TGTGCCAGCAGTGAAGGAGGAGTTGGTGAGACCCAGTACTTC. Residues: CASSEGGVGETQYF.

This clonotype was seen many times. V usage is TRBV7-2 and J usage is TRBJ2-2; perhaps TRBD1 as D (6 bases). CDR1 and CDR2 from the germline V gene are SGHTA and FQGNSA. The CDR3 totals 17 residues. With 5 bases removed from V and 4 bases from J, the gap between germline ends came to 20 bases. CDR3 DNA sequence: TGTGCCAGCAGCATCAACAGGGTCCCAGGACCCACCGGGGAGCTGTTTTTT. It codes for CASSINRVPGPTGELFF. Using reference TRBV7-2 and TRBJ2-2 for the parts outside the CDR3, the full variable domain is GAGVSQSPSNKVTEKGKDVELRCDPISGHTALYWYRQSLGQGLEFLIYFQGNSAPDKSGLPSDRFSAERTGGSVSTLTIQRTQQEDSAVYLCASSINRVPGPTGELFFGEGSRLTVL.

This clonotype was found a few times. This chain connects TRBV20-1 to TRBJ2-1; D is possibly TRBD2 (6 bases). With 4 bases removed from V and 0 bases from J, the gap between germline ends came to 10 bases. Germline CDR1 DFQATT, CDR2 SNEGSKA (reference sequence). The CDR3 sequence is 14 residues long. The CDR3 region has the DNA TGCAGTGCTACCGGACTACTCTCCTACAATGAGCAGTTCTTC. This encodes CSATGLLSYNEQFF.

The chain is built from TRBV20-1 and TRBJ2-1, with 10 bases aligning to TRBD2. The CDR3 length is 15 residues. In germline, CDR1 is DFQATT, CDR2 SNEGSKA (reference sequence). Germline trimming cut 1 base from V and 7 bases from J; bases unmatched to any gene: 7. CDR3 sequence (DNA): TGCAGTGCTAGAGGTTCAGCGGGAGGGGGGAATGAGCAGTTCTTC. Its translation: CSARGSAGGGNEQFF.

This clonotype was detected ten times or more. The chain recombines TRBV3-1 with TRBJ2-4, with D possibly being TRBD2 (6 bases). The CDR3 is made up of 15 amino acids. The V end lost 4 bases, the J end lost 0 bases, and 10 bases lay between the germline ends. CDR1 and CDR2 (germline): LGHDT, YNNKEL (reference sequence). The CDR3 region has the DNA TGTGCCAGCAGCCCATCAGCGGGAGCCAAAAACATTCAGTACTTC. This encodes CASSPSAGAKNIQYF.

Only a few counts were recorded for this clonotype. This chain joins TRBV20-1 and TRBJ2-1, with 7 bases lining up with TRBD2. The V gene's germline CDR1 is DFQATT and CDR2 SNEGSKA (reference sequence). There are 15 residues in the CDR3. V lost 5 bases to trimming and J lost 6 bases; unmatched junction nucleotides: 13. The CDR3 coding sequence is TGCAGTGCTTGGGAATCGGGACTATCGATCAATGAGCAGTTCTTC. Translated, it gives CSAWESGLSINEQFF.

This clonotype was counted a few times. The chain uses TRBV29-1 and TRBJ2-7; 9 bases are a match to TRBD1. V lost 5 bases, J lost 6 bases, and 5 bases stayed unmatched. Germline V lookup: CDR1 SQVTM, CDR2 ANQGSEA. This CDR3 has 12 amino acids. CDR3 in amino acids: CSVTGQGSEQYF. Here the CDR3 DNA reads TGCAGCGTTACCGGACAGGGGAGCGAGCAGTACTTC.